This T cell receptor beta chain was sequenced during a study of blood T cell repertoires in COVID-19. The overall study: Some COVID-19 samples were acute and others convalescent; all came from the United States, Italy and Spain.

The CDR3 contains 16 residues. CDR1 and CDR2 (germline): KGHDR, SFDVKD. V was clipped by 4 bases and J by 6 bases; unmatched bases: 8. The repertoire was sequenced with immunoSEQ multiplex PCR; TCRdb's copy has only in-frame clones and lacks some. The sample yields approximately 110,000 clones, approximately 85% seen once. Input material: peripheral blood. The chain has TRBV24-1 and TRBJ2-1; the match to TRBD1 covers 10 bases. This clonotype originated in a human donor in a cohort sampled during active COVID-19. CDR3 residues: CATSDLRDRGGNEQFF. In nucleotides, the CDR3 is TGTGCCACCAGTGACCTTCGGGACAGGGGCGGCAATGAGCAGTTCTTC.